This T cell receptor (beta chain) originates from a study of blood T cell repertoires in COVID-19. V dropped 0 bases and J dropped 4 bases, with 9 bases sitting between them. This CDR3 has 15 amino acids. Per the germline V gene, CDR1 is MGHRA and CDR2 is YSYEKL. Using immunoSEQ multiplex PCR, the repertoire was profiled, and TCRdb retains in-frame clones only, with some absent. The sample has about 140,000 clones, roughly 80% seen once; the top ten hold approximately 3.9%. The sequencing input was peripheral blood. The TCR sequence derives from a woman aged 55 to 70 with acute or convalescent COVID-19. This chain joins TRBV4-1 and TRBJ2-2, with D perhaps matching TRBD2 (5 bases). The CDR3 protein is CASSQDRAGTGELFF. In DNA form, the CDR3 reads TGCGCCAGCAGCCAAGATCGGGCGGGCACCGGGGAGCTGTTTTTT.